This T cell receptor beta chain was retrieved from a study of blood T cell repertoires in COVID-19. Turning to the study itself: In each case, the material was cDNA or gDNA derived from T cells, B-cell-depleted T cells, or PBMCs.

The CDR3 covers 16 residues. Trimming cost V 2 bases and J 1 base; bases outside gene matches: 6. Germline V CDR1 and CDR2: SGHTS, YDEGEE. Original data processing: From reference gene primer amplification, estimates of nucleated cell counts were derived. This table comes from immunoSEQ multiplex PCR, and its TCRdb copy is limited to in-frame clones, with some not included. The D gene and trimming were derived from the DNA, and the V and J assignments and clone size from that table. The sample records some 70,000 clones, around 87% being singletons. The chain recombines TRBV5-8 with TRBJ2-1, with 7 bases that match TRBD2. Specimen: peripheral blood. The clonotype originates from a man over 45 with active COVID-19. CDR3 DNA: TGTGCCAGCAGCTTTTTGGCGGGAGCGTCCTACAATGAGCAGTTCTTC. Protein sequence: CASSFLAGASYNEQFF. Combining the CDR3 with reference TRBV5-8 and TRBJ2-1 gives the whole variable domain EAGVTQSPTHLIKTRGQQATLRCSPISGHTSVYWYQQALGLGLQFLLWYDEGEERNRGNFPPRFSGRQFPNYSSELNVNALELEDSALYLCASSFLAGASYNEQFFGPGTRLTVL.